This T cell receptor (beta chain) appears in the sequencing data of a study of shared clonotypes between healthy human individuals. Naive CD8 isolation took CD45RO-negative cells positively selected for CCR7 and excluded terminally differentiated effector memory CD45RA+ cells. Measured with immunoSEQ multiplex PCR; TCRdb has only the in-frame clones, and not every one. The sample consists of about 2,100,000 clones, about 93% of them appearing once. As concerns this clone: Antigen: not known.

Notes on the study in general: The naive CD4 repertoires of several donors were compared, and about 5% of clonotypes were shared. Estimated richness values were generally larger in naive subsets than in memory subsets. Clonotypes shared by all four donors outscored non-shared clonotypes in generation probability.

Sequencing was performed on naive CD8+ T cells from PBMCs. The sequence came from a man aged 18 to 29 in good health. Some clones in this sample may be carry-over from other donors' samples.

CDR3: CASSLGGTSGIPGNNEQFF. The DNA for the CDR3 is TGTGCCAGCAGCTTGGGGGGGACTAGCGGGATCCCCGGCAACAATGAGCAGTTCTTC. The rearrangement links TRBV5-6 to TRBJ2-1; the match to TRBD2 covers 13 bases. V was pared by 0 bases and J by 5 bases, with 11 bases of the junction left unmatched. Germline values: CDR1 SGHDT, CDR2 YYEEEE. CDR3 length: 19 amino acids.